Listed below are T cell receptor beta chains from one sample, sequenced in a study of blood T cell repertoires in COVID-19. Assay: immunoSEQ multiplex PCR; the TCRdb copy retains only in-frame clones and omits some. Of around 350,000 clones in the sample, around 87% were seen once. The sequenced sample consisted of peripheral blood. The receptors stem from a human donor in a cohort sampled during active COVID-19. CDR3s include the opening cysteine and the closing phenylalanine or tryptophan.

j_call | v_call | cdr3_aa
TRBJ2-1 | TRBV7-3 | CASSLRAASGSYNEQFF
TRBJ1-2 | TRBV6-5 | CASSRDVINYGYTF
TRBJ2-3 | TRBV24-1 | CATSGGHTDTQYF
TRBJ1-3 | TRBV7-2 | CASSLGTGTGNTIYF
TRBJ2-1 | TRBV7-8 | CASRTTGGSSYNEQFF
TRBJ1-2 | TRBV18 | CASSPESWEGYTF
TRBJ2-5 | TRBV20-1 | CSASGSETQYF
TRBJ2-7 | TRBV29-1 | CSVVGQGRPYEQYF
TRBJ2-7 | TRBV5-5 | CASSLIVQFYEQYF
TRBJ2-2 | TRBV10-1 | CASRAGSNTGELFF
TRBJ1-4 | TRBV29-1 | CSVTRTGGKNEKLFF
TRBJ2-3 | TRBV5-6 | CASSLSADTQYF
TRBJ2-1 | TRBV7-3 | CASSLLAGSGYNEQFF
TRBJ1-2 | TRBV27 | CASRENLDYGYTF
TRBJ1-5 | TRBV25-1 | CASKPTGYNQPQHF
TRBJ2-1 | TRBV7-9 | CASSFRQGLQYEQFF
TRBJ1-5 | TRBV19 | CASSDYRGSGSNQPQHF
TRBJ2-3 | TRBV2 | CASSGLTSGRRGRGTDTQYF
TRBJ2-3 | TRBV18 | CASSRLRAGTDTQYF
TRBJ1-4 | TRBV3-1/TRBV3-2 | CASSPLRQGEEKLFF
TRBJ2-3 | TRBV5-4 | CASSLDIETQYF
TRBJ1-1 | TRBV19 | CASSFSTEAFF
TRBJ2-3 | TRBV5-4 | CATGPRGSTDTQYF
TRBJ2-3 | TRBV19 | CASSIHTGGASNTQYF
TRBJ1-2 | TRBV2 | CASRFGEWGYTF